The 3 T cell receptor beta chains listed next were all sequenced from one sample in a study of T cell repertoires in cytomegalovirus infection. Each CDR3 protein gets one entry after TCRdb re-called the reads with MiXCR. The table has a few hundred thousand distinct CDR3 sequences, 15% to 20% seen once. Sequencing used CD8+ T cells from PBMCs. These receptors came from a human donor in good health (CMV status not recorded). Some clones in this sample may be carry-over from other donors' samples.

This clonotype has more than one count but fewer than ten. The chain recombines TRBV29-1 with TRBJ2-1, with 7 bases lining up with TRBD2. J gave up 0 bases and V 1 base, and 6 bases lay outside the gene matches. CDR3 size: 16 residues. Germline CDR1 and CDR2: SQVTM and ANQGSEA. The chain's CDR3 is CSVEGTRDYSYNEQFF. The CDR3, as DNA: TGCAGCGTTGAAGGGACCCGGGACTACTCCTACAATGAGCAGTTCTTC.

This clonotype has ten or more counts. The chain couples TRBV28 to TRBJ1-3, with no clear D. Germline V gene data show CDR1 as MDHEN and CDR2 as SYDVKM. The CDR3 length is 17 residues. V gave up 5 bases and J gave up 4 bases, with 21 bases separating them. The CDR3: CASSVDPYVAVGNTIYF. The CDR3 nucleotides are TGTGCCAGCAGTGTCGACCCATATGTGGCAGTCGGAAACACCATATATTTT.

V gene TRBV7-6 combines with J gene TRBJ2-1; TRBD2 matches 9 bases. The germline V gene has CDR1 SGHVS and CDR2 FNYEAQ. This CDR3 is 16 amino acids long. The J segment lost 8 bases and the V segment lost 3 bases, leaving 11 bases of the junction unmatched. CDR3 amino acids: CASSLSGGSGGDEQFF. The CDR3 DNA sequence: TGTGCCAGCAGCTTGAGTGGAGGTAGCGGGGGAGATGAGCAGTTCTTC.